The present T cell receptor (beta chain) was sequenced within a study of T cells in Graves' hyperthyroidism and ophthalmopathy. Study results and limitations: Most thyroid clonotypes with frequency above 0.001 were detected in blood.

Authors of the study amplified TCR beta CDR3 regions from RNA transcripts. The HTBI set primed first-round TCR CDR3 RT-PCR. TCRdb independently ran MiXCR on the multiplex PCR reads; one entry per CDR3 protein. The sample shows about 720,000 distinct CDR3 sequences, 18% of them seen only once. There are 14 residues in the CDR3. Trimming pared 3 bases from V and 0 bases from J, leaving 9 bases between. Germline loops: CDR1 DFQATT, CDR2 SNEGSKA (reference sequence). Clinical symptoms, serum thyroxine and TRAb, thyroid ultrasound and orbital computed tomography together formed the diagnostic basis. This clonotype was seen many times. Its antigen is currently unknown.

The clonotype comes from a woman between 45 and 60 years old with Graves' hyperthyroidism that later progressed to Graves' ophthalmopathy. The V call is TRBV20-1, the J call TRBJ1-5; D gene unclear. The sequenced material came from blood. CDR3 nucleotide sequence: TGCAGTGCTAGTTTGGGTTTTAGCAATCAGCCCCAGCATTTT. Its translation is CSASLGFSNQPQHF.